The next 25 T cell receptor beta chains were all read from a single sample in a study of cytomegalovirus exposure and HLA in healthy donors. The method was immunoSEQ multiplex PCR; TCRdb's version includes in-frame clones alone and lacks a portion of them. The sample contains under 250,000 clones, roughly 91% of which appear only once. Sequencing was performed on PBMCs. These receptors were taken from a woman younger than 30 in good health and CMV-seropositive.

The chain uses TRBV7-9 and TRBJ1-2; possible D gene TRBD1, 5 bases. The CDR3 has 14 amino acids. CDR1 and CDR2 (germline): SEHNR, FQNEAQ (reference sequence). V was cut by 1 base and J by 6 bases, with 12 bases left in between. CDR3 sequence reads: CASSLGAGFDGYTF. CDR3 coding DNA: TGTGCCAGCAGCTTAGGGGCAGGGTTCGATGGCTACACCTTC.

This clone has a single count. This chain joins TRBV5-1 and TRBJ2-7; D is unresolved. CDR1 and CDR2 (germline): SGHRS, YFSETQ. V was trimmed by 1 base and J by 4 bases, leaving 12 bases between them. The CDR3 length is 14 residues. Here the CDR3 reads CASSLLSTAYEQYF. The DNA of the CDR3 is TGCGCCAGCAGCTTGTTATCAACAGCTTACGAGCAGTACTTC.

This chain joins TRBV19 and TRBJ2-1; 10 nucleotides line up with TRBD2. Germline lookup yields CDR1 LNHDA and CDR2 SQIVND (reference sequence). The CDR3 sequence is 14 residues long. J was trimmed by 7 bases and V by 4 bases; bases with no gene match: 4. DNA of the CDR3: TGTGCCAGTAGTAAGCGGGGGGGAGGAAATGAGCAGTTCTTC. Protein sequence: CASSKRGGGNEQFF.

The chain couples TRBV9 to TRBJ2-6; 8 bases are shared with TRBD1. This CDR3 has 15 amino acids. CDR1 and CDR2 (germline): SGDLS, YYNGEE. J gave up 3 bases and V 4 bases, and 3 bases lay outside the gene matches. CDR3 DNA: TGTGCCAGCAGCTCGACAGGGGATGGGGCCAACGTCCTGACTTTC. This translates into CASSSTGDGANVLTF.

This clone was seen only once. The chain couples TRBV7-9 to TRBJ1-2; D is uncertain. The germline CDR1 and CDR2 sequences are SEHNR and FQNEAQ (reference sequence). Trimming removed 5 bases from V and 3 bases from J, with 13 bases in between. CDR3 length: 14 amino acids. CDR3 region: CASSPWAQDYGYTF. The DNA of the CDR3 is TGTGCCAGCAGCCCCTGGGCGCAGGACTATGGCTACACCTTC.

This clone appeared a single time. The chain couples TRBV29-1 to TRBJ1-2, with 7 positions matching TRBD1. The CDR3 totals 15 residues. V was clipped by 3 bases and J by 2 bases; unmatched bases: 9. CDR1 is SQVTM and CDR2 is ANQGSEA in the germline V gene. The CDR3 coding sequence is TGCAGCGTTGAGGGACAGACTAACATAAACTATGGCTACACCTTC. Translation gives CSVEGQTNINYGYTF. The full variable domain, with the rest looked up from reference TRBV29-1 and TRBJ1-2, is SAVISQKPSRDICQRGTSLTIQCQVDSQVTMMFWYRQQPGQSLTLIATANQGSEATYESGFVIDKFPISRPNLTFSTLTVSNMSPEDSSIYLCSVEGQTNINYGYTFGSGTRLTVV.

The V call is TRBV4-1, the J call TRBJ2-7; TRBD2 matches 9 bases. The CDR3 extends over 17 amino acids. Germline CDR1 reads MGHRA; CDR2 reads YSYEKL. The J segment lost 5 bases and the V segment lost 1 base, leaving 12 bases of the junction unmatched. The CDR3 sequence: CASSQVEGLAGINEQYF. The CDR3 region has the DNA TGCGCCAGCAGCCAAGTTGAAGGGCTAGCGGGAATCAACGAGCAGTACTTC.

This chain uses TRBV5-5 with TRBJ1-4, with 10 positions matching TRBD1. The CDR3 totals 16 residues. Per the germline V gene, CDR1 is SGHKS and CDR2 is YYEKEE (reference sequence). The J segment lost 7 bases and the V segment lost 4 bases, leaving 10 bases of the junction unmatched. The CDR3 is CASSPPLGQGGEKLFF. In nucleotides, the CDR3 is TGTGCCAGCAGCCCCCCGTTAGGACAGGGGGGTGAAAAACTGTTTTTT.

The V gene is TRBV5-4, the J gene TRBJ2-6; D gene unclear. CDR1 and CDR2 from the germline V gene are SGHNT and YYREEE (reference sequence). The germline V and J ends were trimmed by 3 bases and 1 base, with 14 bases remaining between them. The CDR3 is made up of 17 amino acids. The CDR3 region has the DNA TGTGCCAGCAGCTCAGCTAGAACGAGGTCTGGGGCCAACGTCCTGACTTTC. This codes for CASSSARTRSGANVLTF.

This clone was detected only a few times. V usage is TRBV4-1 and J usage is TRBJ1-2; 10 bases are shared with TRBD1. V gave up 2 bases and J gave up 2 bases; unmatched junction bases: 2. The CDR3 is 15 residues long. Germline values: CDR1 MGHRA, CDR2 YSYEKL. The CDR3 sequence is CASSQPDRGNYGYTF. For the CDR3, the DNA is TGCGCCAGCAGCCAACCGGACAGGGGGAACTATGGCTACACCTTC.

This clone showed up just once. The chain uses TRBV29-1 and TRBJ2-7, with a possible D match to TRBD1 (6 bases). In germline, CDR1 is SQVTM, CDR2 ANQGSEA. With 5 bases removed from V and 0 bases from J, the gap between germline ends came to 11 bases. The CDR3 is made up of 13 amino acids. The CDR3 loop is CSVRGGSSYEQYF. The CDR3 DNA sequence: TGCAGCGTTAGAGGGGGAAGCTCCTACGAGCAGTACTTC.

The CDR3 nucleotides are TGCAGTGCTAGGGGCGGGGATGAGCAGTTCTTC. Its protein product is CSARGGDEQFF. The J gene is TRBJ2-1, the V gene TRBV20-1; possible D gene TRBD2, 6 bases. The germline V gene has CDR1 DFQATT and CDR2 SNEGSKA (reference sequence). The CDR3 spans 11 residues. The V end was cut by 3 bases, the J end by 8 bases, with 8 bases between.

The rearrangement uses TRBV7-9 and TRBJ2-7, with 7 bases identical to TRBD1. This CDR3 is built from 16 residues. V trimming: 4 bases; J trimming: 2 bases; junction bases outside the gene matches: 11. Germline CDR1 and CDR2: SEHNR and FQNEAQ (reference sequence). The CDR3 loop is CASSSWTGPATYEQYF. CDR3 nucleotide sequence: TGTGCCAGCAGCTCGTGGACAGGCCCAGCAACCTACGAGCAGTACTTC.

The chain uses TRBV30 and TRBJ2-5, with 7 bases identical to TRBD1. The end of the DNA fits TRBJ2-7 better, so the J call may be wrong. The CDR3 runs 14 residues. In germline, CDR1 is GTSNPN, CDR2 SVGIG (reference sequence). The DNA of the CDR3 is TGTGCCTGGACCCGAACAGGGGACTCCTACGAGCAGTACTTC. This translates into CAWTRTGDSYEQYF.

CDR3 DNA sequence: TGTGCCAGCAGTTACTCGGGGGAGGGGACACTAGCTTTCTTT. Translating it yields CASSYSGEGTLAFF. This chain links TRBV6-5 with TRBJ1-1; D may be TRBD1 (6 bases). CDR3 length: 14 residues. CDR1 and CDR2 from the germline V gene are MNHEY and SVGAGI. Trimming left V 0 bases short and J 10 bases short, with 15 bases between.

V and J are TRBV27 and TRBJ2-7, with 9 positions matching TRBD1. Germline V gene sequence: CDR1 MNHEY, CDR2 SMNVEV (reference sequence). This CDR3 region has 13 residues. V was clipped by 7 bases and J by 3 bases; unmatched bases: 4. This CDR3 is CASTGTGHYEQYF. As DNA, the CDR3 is TGTGCCAGCACGGGGACAGGGCACTACGAGCAGTACTTC.

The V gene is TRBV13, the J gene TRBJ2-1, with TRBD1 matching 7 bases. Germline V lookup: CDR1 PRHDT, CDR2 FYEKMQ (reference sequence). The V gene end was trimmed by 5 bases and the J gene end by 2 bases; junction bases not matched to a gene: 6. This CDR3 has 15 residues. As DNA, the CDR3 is TGTGCCAGCAGCCCGGGACAGCTTCCCTACAATGAGCAGTTCTTC. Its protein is CASSPGQLPYNEQFF.

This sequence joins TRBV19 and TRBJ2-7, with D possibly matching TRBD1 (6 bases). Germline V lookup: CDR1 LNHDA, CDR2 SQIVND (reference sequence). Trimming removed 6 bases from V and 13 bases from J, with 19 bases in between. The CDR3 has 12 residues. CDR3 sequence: CASRALRGIFYF. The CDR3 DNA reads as TGTGCCAGTAGGGCACTCAGGGGTATTTTCTACTTC.

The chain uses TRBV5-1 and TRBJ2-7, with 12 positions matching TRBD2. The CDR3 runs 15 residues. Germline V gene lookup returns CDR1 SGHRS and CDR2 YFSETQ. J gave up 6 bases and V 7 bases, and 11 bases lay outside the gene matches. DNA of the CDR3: TGCGCCAGCGGACGTCTAGCGGGAGGGCCCAGCGAGCAGTACTTC. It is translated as CASGRLAGGPSEQYF.

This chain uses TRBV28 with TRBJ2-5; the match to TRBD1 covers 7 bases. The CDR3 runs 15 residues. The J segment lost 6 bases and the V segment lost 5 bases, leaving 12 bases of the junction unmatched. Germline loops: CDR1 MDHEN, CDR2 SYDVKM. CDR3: CASSPQGQWGKTQYF. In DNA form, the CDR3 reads TGTGCCAGCAGTCCACAGGGACAGTGGGGGAAGACCCAGTACTTC.

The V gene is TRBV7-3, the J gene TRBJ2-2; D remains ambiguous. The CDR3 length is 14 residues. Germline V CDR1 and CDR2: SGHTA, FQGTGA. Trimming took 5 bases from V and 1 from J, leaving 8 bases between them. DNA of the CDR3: TGTGCCAGCAGCCGCGCACTGAACACCGGGGAGCTGTTTTTT. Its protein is CASSRALNTGELFF.

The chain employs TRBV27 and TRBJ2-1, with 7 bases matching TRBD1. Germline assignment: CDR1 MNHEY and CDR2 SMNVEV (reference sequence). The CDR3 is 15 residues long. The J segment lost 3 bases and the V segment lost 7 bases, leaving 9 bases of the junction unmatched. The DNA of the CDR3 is TGTGCCAGCACCAATAGGGACAGTTACTACAATGAGCAGTTCTTC. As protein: CASTNRDSYYNEQFF.

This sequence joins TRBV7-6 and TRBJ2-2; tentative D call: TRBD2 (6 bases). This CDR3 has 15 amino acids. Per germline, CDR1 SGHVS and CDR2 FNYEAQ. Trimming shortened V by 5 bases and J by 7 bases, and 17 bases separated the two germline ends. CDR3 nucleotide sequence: TGTGCCAGCAGCGGGGGACTTTGGCCTGGCGGGGAGCTGTTTTTT. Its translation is CASSGGLWPGGELFF.

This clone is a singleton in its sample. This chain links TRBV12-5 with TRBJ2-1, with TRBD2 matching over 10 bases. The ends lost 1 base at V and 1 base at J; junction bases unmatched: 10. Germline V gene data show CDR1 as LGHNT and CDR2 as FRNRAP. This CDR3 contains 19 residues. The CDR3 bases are TGTGCTAGTGGTTTGGCTACCCGAGGACTAGCGGTATCCTACAATGAGCAGTTCTTC. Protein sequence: CASGLATRGLAVSYNEQFF.

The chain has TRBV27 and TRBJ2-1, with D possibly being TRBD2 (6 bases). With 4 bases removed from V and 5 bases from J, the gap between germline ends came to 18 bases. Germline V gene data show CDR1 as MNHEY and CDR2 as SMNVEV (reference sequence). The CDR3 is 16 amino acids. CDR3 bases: TGTGCCAGCAGTTACCGGAGGAGGGCCTTCGACAATGAGCAGTTCTTC. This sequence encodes CASSYRRRAFDNEQFF.